The rows below give T cell receptor beta chains drawn from one sample of a study of Siglec-9 on CD8 T cells in melanoma. Profiled with immunoSEQ multiplex PCR; TCRdb holds only in-frame clones, not every one. The sample has 25,000 to 30,000 clones, 75% to 90% seen once. The sequenced material came from Siglec-9- CD8+ T cells sorted from blood. The receptors here all came from a human donor in good health. The CDR3 runs from the conserved cysteine through the conserved F or W. A D gene is named only where the DNA matches it firmly. The size entry is marked missing in some rows and otherwise reads once, few, many or a size class.

d_gene | j_gene | abundance | v_gene | CDR3nt | CDR3aa
. | TRBJ1-5 | . | TRBV5-6 | TGTGCCAGCAGCCCAGGACCGGACAATTTGGGCAATCAGCCCCAGCATTTT | CASSPGPDNLGNQPQHF
. | TRBJ2-2 | . | TRBV6-1 | TGTGCCAGCATTCCAGGGTACACCGGAGAGCTGTTTTTT | CASIPGYTGELFF
. | TRBJ1-1 | . | TRBV13 | TGTGCCAGCAGCTTGAGGACGGAGGGGAGGTACACTGAAGCTTTCTTT | CASSLRTEGRYTEAFF
. | TRBJ1-4 | . | TRBV27 | TGTGCCAGCAGTTTTTTGGATACCTACGGGGAAAAACTGTTTTTT | CASSFLDTYGEKLFF
. | TRBJ1-1 | . | TRBV27 | TGTGCCAGCAGTTTGGGAGAGAACACTGAAGCTTTCTTT | CASSLGENTEAFF
TRBD2 | TRBJ2-1 | . | TRBV6-5 | TGTGCCAGCAGTTACTCGACGGGGGGGGGACCTGAGCAGTTCTTC | CASSYSTGGGPEQFF
. | TRBJ2-3 | . | TRBV11-2 | TGTGCCAGCAGCTTAGAATTGGATACGCAGTATTTT | CASSLELDTQYF
. | TRBJ1-1 | few | TRBV5-4 | TGTGCCAGCAGCTTGGAGGGTCGGACTGAAGCTTTCTTT | CASSLEGRTEAFF
TRBD1 | TRBJ2-1 | . | TRBV4-1 | TGCGCCACCAGACCCGGGACAGATAATTACAATGAGCAGTTCTTC | CATRPGTDNYNEQFF
. | TRBJ2-1 | once | TRBV29-1 | TGCAGCGTTGAACGGGTCGTAAAGGTCAATGAGCAGTTCTTC | CSVERVVKVNEQFF
. | TRBJ1-1 | . | TRBV29-1 | TGCAGCGTTGTTTCTCTGGATCCGAACACTGAAGCTTTCTTT | CSVVSLDPNTEAFF
. | TRBJ1-1 | . | TRBV7-8 | TGTGCCAGCAGCCCAGGTCTGCGGGAGAACACTGAAGCTTTCTTT | CASSPGLRENTEAFF
. | TRBJ2-1 | . | TRBV7-9 | TGTGCCAGCAGCTTAGCTGGGATGGGGGAGCAGTTCTTC | CASSLAGMGEQFF
. | TRBJ2-6 | . | TRBV15 | TGTGCCACCAGCAGAGAGACGGACAGTTCCATCTCTGGGGCCAACGTCCTGACTTTC | CATSRETDSSISGANVLTF
TRBD2 | TRBJ2-3 | . | TRBV10-3 | TGTGCCATCTTATTTCCCCCCAGCCTACTAGCGGGAGGGGCAGATACGCAGTATTTT | CAILFPPSLLAGGADTQYF
. | TRBJ1-4 | once | TRBV6-1 | TGTGCCAGCAGTGAAGGGTTGGTCCTGGGCGAACTGTTTTTT | CASSEGLVLGELFF
. | TRBJ2-3 | . | TRBV11-3 | TGTGCCAGCAGCTTAGGGCGGGACAGCACAGATACGCAGTATTTT | CASSLGRDSTDTQYF
. | TRBJ1-2 | few | TRBV6-6 | TGTGCCAGCAGTTACTCGTCCGGGTCTAACTATGGCTACACCTTC | CASSYSSGSNYGYTF
TRBD2 | TRBJ2-7 | . | TRBV27 | TGTGCCAGCAGACCTGCGGGGGGAGGACACTACGAGCAGTACTTC | CASRPAGGGHYEQYF
TRBD1 | TRBJ1-3 | . | TRBV4-1 | TGCGCCAGCGGACAGGGGGGCTCTGGAAACACCATATATTTT | CASGQGGSGNTIYF
TRBD1 | TRBJ1-1 | few | TRBV25-1 | TGTGCCAGCAGTGACCGGACAGGGGCGAACACTGAAGCTTTCTTT | CASSDRTGANTEAFF
. | TRBJ1-5 | few | TRBV4-1 | TGCGCCAGCAGCCTCAGGGCAGGATATAGCAATCAGCCCCAGCATTTT | CASSLRAGYSNQPQHF
TRBD2 | TRBJ2-2 | . | TRBV2 | TGTGCCAGCAAGGTCGAGACTAGCGGGAGAGGGCCGAGCGGGGAGCTGTTTTTT | CASKVETSGRGPSGELFF
. | TRBJ1-2 | . | TRBV21-1 | TGTGCCAGCAGCACCCAAACTCCCGACGGTGGCTACACCTTC | CASSTQTPDGGYTF
TRBD2 | TRBJ2-5 | . | TRBV9 | TGTGCCAGCAGCTCTCCGGGCCGAGCGGGGGGGCTGGAGACCCAGTACTTC | CASSSPGRAGGLETQYF
TRBD1 | TRBJ2-1 | . | TRBV4-1 | TGCGCCAGCAGCCAAGCCGGGACAGGGGTGAATGAGCAGTTCTTC | CASSQAGTGVNEQFF
. | TRBJ1-1 | few | TRBV27 | TGTGCCAGCAGTTTGATGGGAGGTGAAGAAGCTTTCTTT | CASSLMGGEEAFF
TRBD2 | TRBJ2-1 | . | TRBV4-2 | TGTGCCAGCAGCCATGGGACTAGCGGAAGAGGGGAGTTCTTC | CASSHGTSGRGEFF
. | TRBJ2-1 | . | TRBV9 | TGTGCCAGCAGCCCCCCACATACAGGGTCCTACAATGAGCAGTTCTTC | CASSPPHTGSYNEQFF
TRBD1 | TRBJ1-2 | . | TRBV29-1 | TGCAGCGTTGAGGGGACAGGGGGCGAGTCTTCGGTTTACACCTTC | CSVEGTGGESSVYTF
TRBD2 | TRBJ2-2 | . | TRBV7-9 | TGTGCCAGCAGCTTAATGGGCGGGAGGGCCGCCGGGGAGCTGTTTTTT | CASSLMGGRAAGELFF
TRBD1 | TRBJ2-7 | . | TRBV2 | TGTGCCAGCAGGGGGCCGGGACAGGACTCCTACGAGCAGTACTTC | CASRGPGQDSYEQYF
. | TRBJ2-3 | . | TRBV4-1 | TGCGCCAGCAGCCTGAGGACGCGGGACAACACAGATACGCAGTATTTT | CASSLRTRDNTDTQYF
TRBD1 | TRBJ2-1 | . | TRBV6-1 | TGTGCCAGCAGTGCCCGACAGGGGTTGGATGAGCAGTTCTTC | CASSARQGLDEQFF